Given below is one T cell receptor beta chain in context. Its antigen is still unknown. This sample was taken from a study of identical twins. General observations from the study: Conclusions rested on cross-sectional statistics rather than following the same donors.

TCRdb redid the calling of the 5' RACE reads with MiXCR, one entry per CDR3 protein. The table lists 240,000 or so distinct CDR3 sequences, about 13% of them singletons. The CDR3 is 15 residues long. Germline CDR1 and CDR2: ENHRY and SYGVKD. The J segment lost 0 bases and the V segment lost 8 bases, leaving 5 bases of the junction unmatched. In addition, the sample was reused for a study of yellow fever vaccine responses in identical twins. That publication notes: A vaccine T cell response that seemed partly convergent and partly personalized was reported in twins.

This chain uses TRBV10-3 with TRBJ2-1; 9 nucleotides line up with TRBD2. The TCR comes from a woman between 18 and 29 years old in good health. The sample comprised memory (CD45RO+) T cells sorted from blood. The CDR3 DNA follows: TGTGCCATCGGGGAGCGGGGGGCCTCCTACAATGAGCAGTTCTTC. Translating it yields CAIGERGASYNEQFF.